One and the same sample provided the 24 T cell receptor beta chains below, sequenced in a study of cytomegalovirus exposure and HLA in healthy donors. The primer mix had 60 Vbeta and 13 Jbeta primers. Assay used: immunoSEQ multiplex PCR; TCRdb lists only in-frame clones, some missing. The sample carries about 120,000 clones, less than 85% recorded once. The sequenced sample was PBMCs. The receptors derive from a woman aged 40 to 50 in good health and CMV-seronegative.

This clone was found a few times. The chain joins TRBV9 to TRBJ2-1; 11 bases are a match to TRBD2. CDR3 length equals 22 residues. V shed 4 bases and J 1 base; nucleotides not matched to a gene: 22. Per the germline V gene, CDR1 is SGDLS and CDR2 is YYNGEE. In DNA, the CDR3 is TGTGCCAGCAGCTCACCCCCCTTAGCGGGAGGGAAGTGGGATAGGTCCTACAATGAGCAGTTCTTC. Translation: CASSSPPLAGGKWDRSYNEQFF.

This chain uses TRBV19 with TRBJ1-2, with TRBD1 identical over 10 bases. Trimming at V came to 9 bases and at J to 8 bases, leaving 21 bases not matched to a gene. The CDR3 has 17 amino acids. CDR1 and CDR2 (germline): LNHDA, SQIVND (reference sequence). The CDR3 reads CASSDRDRGIYGGGYTF. The CDR3 nucleotides read TGTGCCAGCTCAGACCGGGACAGGGGAATTTATGGCGGCGGCTACACCTTC.

The rearrangement uses TRBV23-1 and TRBJ1-2; possible D gene TRBD1, 6 bases. Being an ORF, TRBV23-1 has a function that is uncertain. The V gene lost 3 bases and the J gene lost 3 bases, with 11 bases spanning the gap. The CDR3 length is 14 residues. The CDR3 DNA sequence: TGCGCCAGCAGTCAGGACAGCACGTACTATGGCTACACCTTC. Its translation is CASSQDSTYYGYTF.

The rearrangement uses TRBV9 and TRBJ2-3, with D possibly matching TRBD1 (6 bases). The germline V gene has CDR1 SGDLS and CDR2 YYNGEE. Trimming cost V 4 bases and J 2 bases, with 17 bases left between them. The CDR3 is 16 amino acids. In nucleotides, the CDR3 is TGTGCCAGCAGCAAAACAGGGAGAGGGTTCACAGATACGCAGTATTTT. This codes for CASSKTGRGFTDTQYF.

The genes are TRBV10-3 and TRBJ1-2; D may be TRBD1 (5 bases). The CDR3 spans 16 residues. Germline-derived CDR1 and CDR2 are ENHRY and SYGVKD. V lost 0 bases and J 2 bases, leaving 13 bases between the germline ends. The CDR3 nucleotides read TGTGCCATCAGTGAGTCCGGGGGTCCGGGGAACTATGGCTACACCTTC. Translated: CAISESGGPGNYGYTF.

The chain uses TRBV27 and TRBJ1-5, with D perhaps matching TRBD1 (5 bases). Germline V gene data show CDR1 as MNHEY and CDR2 as SMNVEV (reference sequence). The V gene lost 3 bases and the J gene lost 1 base, with 13 bases spanning the gap. CDR3 length equals 16 residues. CDR3 amino acids: CASSFLSGLSNQPQHF. The CDR3 DNA reads TGTGCCAGCAGTTTTCTATCAGGGTTAAGCAATCAGCCCCAGCATTTT.

V usage is TRBV11-2 and J usage is TRBJ1-4, with TRBD1 matching 7 bases. V trimming: 6 bases; J trimming: 7 bases; junction bases outside the gene matches: 11. CDR3 length: 15 residues. Germline assignment: CDR1 SGHAT and CDR2 FQNNGV. The CDR3 here is CASRTNRGRGEKLFF. The CDR3 DNA reads TGTGCCAGCAGAACGAATAGGGGGCGCGGTGAAAAACTGTTTTTT.

About this clone itself: The junction shows a germline mismatch at one end, possibly a read error. This sequence joins TRBV7-9 and TRBJ1-1; D possibly corresponds to TRBD1 (6 bases). Germline assignment: CDR1 SEHNR and CDR2 FQNEAQ (reference sequence). This CDR3 has 17 amino acids. CDR3 region: CSSSLEQRGPLNTEAFF. The CDR3, as DNA: TGTTCCAGCAGCTTAGAGCAGCGGGGGCCACTGAACACTGAAGCTTTCTTT.

This clone occurred once. V usage is TRBV18 and J usage is TRBJ2-6, with 12 bases aligning to TRBD2. Trimming at V came to 3 bases and at J to 0 bases, leaving 3 bases not matched to a gene. The CDR3 has 18 residues. Per germline, CDR1 KGHSH and CDR2 LQKENI. As DNA, the CDR3 is TGTGCCAGCTCACCTAGGACTAGCGGGACCTCTGGGGCCAACGTCCTGACTTTC. Translated, it gives CASSPRTSGTSGANVLTF.

This rearrangement joins TRBV27 to TRBJ2-3, with TRBD1 identical over 7 bases. Germline CDR1 reads MNHEY; CDR2 reads SMNVEV (reference sequence). CDR3 length equals 14 residues. V trimming: 5 bases; J trimming: 5 bases; junction bases outside the gene matches: 7. CDR3 nucleotides: TGTGCCAGCAGTATGGACAGGTTGCGAGATACGCAGTATTTT. Protein sequence: CASSMDRLRDTQYF.

This clone has just a few counts. The V gene is TRBV6-4, the J gene TRBJ2-2; 10 bases match TRBD2. CDR1 is MRHNA and CDR2 is SNTAGT in the germline V gene. There are 15 residues in the CDR3. After removal of 4 bases from V and 3 bases from J, the junction contained 2 bases not matched to a gene. The CDR3 sequence is CASSAGLADTGELFF. CDR3 DNA sequence: TGTGCCAGCAGTGCCGGACTAGCGGACACCGGGGAGCTGTTTTTT.

The J gene is TRBJ2-5, the V gene TRBV5-1, with a weak D call TRBD2 (5 bases). There are 15 residues in the CDR3. Between the trimmed V and J ends, which lost 2 bases and 5 bases, there was a span of 16 bases. Germline values: CDR1 SGHRS, CDR2 YFSETQ. In DNA, the CDR3 is TGCGCCAGCAGCTTACTAGGGAACGGTGGGGAGACCCAGTACTTC. Protein product: CASSLLGNGGETQYF.

This rearrangement joins TRBV27 to TRBJ2-3; 8 bases are a match to TRBD2. V dropped 4 bases and J dropped 1; count of bases not matched to a gene: 4. The CDR3 totals 15 residues. Germline values: CDR1 MNHEY, CDR2 SMNVEV (reference sequence). CDR3 amino acids: CASSSGLVRTDTQYF. The CDR3 DNA follows: TGTGCCAGCAGTTCGGGACTAGTTCGCACAGATACGCAGTATTTT.

This clone was counted only a few times. The chain carries TRBV7-9 and TRBJ2-7; 10 bases are a match to TRBD1. The CDR3 is 15 residues long. The J segment lost 5 bases and the V segment lost 5 bases, leaving 9 bases of the junction unmatched. CDR1 is SEHNR and CDR2 is FQNEAQ in the germline V gene (reference sequence). CDR3 DNA: TGTGCCAGCAGCCGACAGGGGGCGCGTACGGACGAGCAGTACTTC. The encoded protein is CASSRQGARTDEQYF.

This clone has a handful of counts. The CDR3 region is CASSRRTGIYNQPQHF. In nucleotides, the CDR3 is TGTGCCAGTAGTAGAAGGACAGGGATCTACAATCAGCCCCAGCATTTT. The chain employs TRBV19 and TRBJ1-5; 8 bases match TRBD1. This CDR3 spans 16 amino acids. V was pared by 4 bases and J by 3 bases, with 8 bases of the junction left unmatched. The germline V gene has CDR1 LNHDA and CDR2 SQIVND (reference sequence).

This clone was picked up one time. The chain joins TRBV10-3 to TRBJ1-2; 10 nucleotides align to TRBD1. CDR1 is ENHRY, CDR2 SYGVKD, per germline. The J segment lost 0 bases and the V segment lost 3 bases, leaving 13 bases of the junction unmatched. CDR3 length: 19 residues. The CDR3 coding sequence is TGTGCCATCAGTGATACCCCCGGGACAGGGGCCTACACTAACTATGGCTACACCTTC. Translated: CAISDTPGTGAYTNYGYTF.

DNA of the CDR3: TGTGCCAGCAGCTTACTCTCAGGGGGCTCCTACGAGCAGTACTTC. It codes for CASSLLSGGSYEQYF. V and J are TRBV11-3 and TRBJ2-7, with TRBD1 matching over 7 bases. The CDR3 contains 15 residues. J lost 0 bases, V lost 2 bases, and 4 bases had no gene match. Germline CDR1 is SGHNT and CDR2 is YENEEA.

This clone was picked up a small number of times. The genes are TRBV7-9 and TRBJ1-2; 8 nucleotides agree with TRBD1. Germline assignment: CDR1 SEHNR and CDR2 FQNEAQ (reference sequence). The CDR3 contains 17 residues. Losses at the gene ends were 5 bases for V and 10 bases for J; bases not matched to a gene: 21. The chain's CDR3 is CASSPREYRGVDGSYTF. The CDR3 DNA reads TGTGCCAGCAGCCCCCGGGAATACAGGGGGGTGGATGGTTCCTACACCTTC.

There are a few counts of this clone. The CDR3: CASSPSSGTEQFF. The CDR3 nucleotides are TGTGCCAGTAGTCCGTCCTCCGGGACAGAGCAGTTCTTC. The chain has TRBV19 and TRBJ2-1; weak D call: TRBD1 (6 bases). This CDR3 has 13 amino acids. Between the trimmed V and J ends, which lost 5 bases and 10 bases, there was a span of 15 bases. Germline V lookup: CDR1 LNHDA, CDR2 SQIVND (reference sequence).

The chain combines TRBV18 with TRBJ1-4; TRBD1 matches at 9 bases. CDR3 length: 14 amino acids. V gave up 6 bases and J gave up 5 bases; unmatched junction bases: 4. In germline, CDR1 is KGHSH, CDR2 LQKENI. CDR3 protein: CASSTGTGNEKLFF. CDR3 DNA sequence: TGTGCCAGCTCTACCGGGACAGGGAATGAAAAACTGTTTTTT.

This chain joins TRBV7-2 and TRBJ2-1; 8 bases match TRBD1. V trimming: 5 bases; J trimming: 0 bases; junction bases outside the gene matches: 3. The CDR3 loop spans 15 amino acids. Germline V lookup: CDR1 SGHTA, CDR2 FQGNSA. CDR3 DNA: TGTGCCAGCAGCCTCGGGACAGGCTCCTACAATGAGCAGTTCTTC. It specifies CASSLGTGSYNEQFF. The full variable domain, in which reference TRBV7-2 and TRBJ2-1 provide the parts outside the CDR3, is GAGVSQSPSNKVTEKGKDVELRCDPISGHTALYWYRQSLGQGLEFLIYFQGNSAPDKSGLPSDRFSAERTGGSVSTLTIQRTQQEDSAVYLCASSLGTGSYNEQFFGPGTRLTVL.

The chain combines TRBV7-9 with TRBJ2-5; a weak D match, TRBD2 (6 bases). The CDR3 extends over 14 amino acids. Germline V gene sequence: CDR1 SEHNR, CDR2 FQNEAQ (reference sequence). Trimming left V 3 bases short and J 0 bases short, with 8 bases between. The CDR3 loop reads CASSLEGNQETQYF. The CDR3 coding sequence is TGTGCCAGCAGCTTGGAGGGGAACCAAGAGACCCAGTACTTC.

The chain combines TRBV30 with TRBJ2-5; D is undetermined. Trimming cost V 0 bases and J 1 base, with 6 bases left between them. Germline-derived CDR1 and CDR2 are GTSNPN and SVGIG (reference sequence). This CDR3 contains 13 residues. Here the CDR3 reads CAWSVAPQETQYF. In nucleotides, the CDR3 is TGTGCCTGGAGTGTAGCGCCCCAAGAGACCCAGTACTTC.

The rearrangement uses TRBV18 and TRBJ1-3, with 8 bases identical to TRBD1. From germline, CDR1 is KGHSH and CDR2 LQKENI. This CDR3 is built from 19 residues. V was pared by 0 bases and J by 4 bases, with 14 bases of the junction left unmatched. As DNA, the CDR3 is TGTGCCAGCTCACCACCGACCCTTCTCAGGGGGCGAAGGGGAAACACCATATATTTT. This sequence encodes CASSPPTLLRGRRGNTIYF.